Listed below are T cell receptor beta chains from one sample, sequenced in a study of Ad26.COV2.S vaccination and SARS-CoV-2 variants. Using immunoSEQ multiplex PCR, the repertoire was profiled, and TCRdb retains in-frame clones only, with some absent. The data hold more than 400,000 clones, with 90% observed a single time. The sequences come from peripheral blood, collected in a trial of Ad26.COV2.S vaccine versus placebo. The receptors were sampled from a person aged 18-60 years who received the Ad26.COV2.S COVID-19 vaccine or a placebo. The CDR3 runs from the conserved cysteine through the conserved F or W. Fields, in order: J gene, V gene, D gene, CDR3 DNA, CDR3 protein. The D gene is left open where the match is weak.

j_call: TRBJ1-6; v_call: TRBV12-3/TRBV12-4; d_call: NA; cdr3_nt: TGTGCCAGCAGTTTAGAGGGTTCACCCCTCCACTTT; cdr3_aa: CASSLEGSPLHF
j_call: TRBJ1-6; v_call: TRBV21-1; d_call: NA; cdr3_nt: TGTGCCAGCAGCAGAAAGAGCGGAACAGGGGGTAAGAGACCCCTCCACTTT; cdr3_aa: CASSRKSGTGGKRPLHF
j_call: TRBJ1-5; v_call: TRBV5-6; d_call: TRBD1; cdr3_nt: TGTGCCAGCAGCTTGGGGCCAGGGGGGTATCAGCCCCAGCATTTT; cdr3_aa: CASSLGPGGYQPQHF
j_call: TRBJ2-7; v_call: TRBV28; d_call: NA; cdr3_nt: TGTGCCAGCACCATGGCAGGGACCTACTACGAGCAGTACTTC; cdr3_aa: CASTMAGTYYEQYF
j_call: TRBJ2-7; v_call: TRBV29-1; d_call: NA; cdr3_nt: TGCAGCGTTGGTAGCAACGAGCAGTACTTC; cdr3_aa: CSVGSNEQYF
j_call: TRBJ2-5; v_call: TRBV28; d_call: NA; cdr3_nt: TGTGCCAGCAAGACAGCTCAAGAGACCCAGTACTTC; cdr3_aa: CASKTAQETQYF
j_call: TRBJ2-2; v_call: TRBV7-3; d_call: TRBD1; cdr3_nt: TGTGCCAGCAGTCAGACAGGGGGTGGCACCGGGGAGCTGTTTTTT; cdr3_aa: CASSQTGGGTGELFF
j_call: TRBJ2-7; v_call: TRBV7-9; d_call: NA; cdr3_nt: TGTGCCAGCAGCTTAGGGGCGCAGCATATCTACGAGCAGTACTTC; cdr3_aa: CASSLGAQHIYEQYF
j_call: TRBJ2-3; v_call: TRBV6-2/TRBV6-3; d_call: TRBD2; cdr3_nt: TGTGCCAGCAGCCGTCAGGGACTAGCGGGAATAGATACGCAGTATTTT; cdr3_aa: CASSRQGLAGIDTQYF
j_call: TRBJ2-7; v_call: TRBV10-3; d_call: TRBD2; cdr3_nt: TGTGCCACCGGGACTAGCGGGATGAGCTCCTACGAGCAGTACTTC; cdr3_aa: CATGTSGMSSYEQYF
j_call: TRBJ2-7; v_call: TRBV7-2; d_call: TRBD2; cdr3_nt: TGTGCCAGCAGCCCTTCCCGACTAGCGGGAACCTACGAGCAGTACTTC; cdr3_aa: CASSPSRLAGTYEQYF
j_call: TRBJ2-7; v_call: TRBV4-2; d_call: TRBD2; cdr3_nt: TGTGCCAGCAGCCAAGAGGGGGCGGGAGGGTCCTACGAGCAGTACTTC; cdr3_aa: CASSQEGAGGSYEQYF
j_call: TRBJ1-5; v_call: TRBV5-1; d_call: TRBD1; cdr3_nt: TGCGCCAGCAGCTTGGACGGACAGGGTGGGGGACAGCCCCAGCATTTT; cdr3_aa: CASSLDGQGGGQPQHF
j_call: TRBJ2-7; v_call: TRBV6-4; d_call: TRBD2; cdr3_nt: TGTGCCAGCAGTGACCCAAGGACGGGAGGCCCGAGGAGCGAGCAGTACTTC; cdr3_aa: CASSDPRTGGPRSEQYF
j_call: TRBJ1-2; v_call: TRBV12-3/TRBV12-4; d_call: NA; cdr3_nt: TGTGCCAGCAGCGGGGGAGGGTTCGCTGGCTACACCTTC; cdr3_aa: CASSGGGFAGYTF
j_call: TRBJ1-2; v_call: TRBV3-1/TRBV3-2; d_call: TRBD1; cdr3_nt: TGTGCCAGCAGCCATAAGGGGGCGAAGTTACGCTACACCTTC; cdr3_aa: CASSHKGAKLRYTF
j_call: TRBJ1-5; v_call: TRBV4-1; d_call: NA; cdr3_nt: TGCGCCAGCAGCCACAACTTCGGAGACAATAGCAATCAGCCCCAGCATTTT; cdr3_aa: CASSHNFGDNSNQPQHF
j_call: TRBJ1-3; v_call: TRBV29-1; d_call: NA; cdr3_nt: TGCAGCGTTGAAGTTCCTCGGACAGACGGAAACACCATATATTTT; cdr3_aa: CSVEVPRTDGNTIYF
j_call: TRBJ2-3; v_call: TRBV27; d_call: NA; cdr3_nt: TGTGCCAGCGGTCACTTTGGCGGGAGCACAGATACGCAGTATTTT; cdr3_aa: CASGHFGGSTDTQYF
j_call: TRBJ1-4; v_call: TRBV11-1; d_call: NA; cdr3_nt: TGTGCCAGCAGCTTAGGACGGACCAATGAAAAACTGTTTTTT; cdr3_aa: CASSLGRTNEKLFF
j_call: TRBJ2-1; v_call: TRBV9; d_call: NA; cdr3_nt: TGTGCCAGCAGCGTAGACGGATCCTACAATGAGCAGTTCTTC; cdr3_aa: CASSVDGSYNEQFF
j_call: TRBJ2-3; v_call: TRBV24-1; d_call: NA; cdr3_nt: TGTGCCACCAGTGATTTGCGAGGGACTGGGTATCAGATTACGACAGATACGCAGTATTTT; cdr3_aa: CATSDLRGTGYQITTDTQYF
j_call: TRBJ2-3; v_call: TRBV4-1; d_call: NA; cdr3_nt: TGCGCCAGCAGCCTCGGCGCAAGGAGTGATACGCAGTATTTT; cdr3_aa: CASSLGARSDTQYF
j_call: TRBJ1-1; v_call: TRBV20-1; d_call: NA; cdr3_nt: TGCAGTGCTAAGCCGGGACAAGAAGCTTTCTTT; cdr3_aa: CSAKPGQEAFF
j_call: TRBJ1-1; v_call: TRBV28; d_call: NA; cdr3_nt: TGTGCCAGCTCCCCTGGCAGAAAAGAATTGGCTTTCTTT; cdr3_aa: CASSPGRKELAFF
j_call: TRBJ2-1; v_call: TRBV12-5; d_call: TRBD2; cdr3_nt: TGTGCTAGTGGTTTGGTAGTGGGAGGGCCTGACAATGAGCAGTTCTTC; cdr3_aa: CASGLVVGGPDNEQFF